This T cell receptor (beta chain) was obtained from a study of T cells in Graves' hyperthyroidism and ophthalmopathy. V was pared by 2 bases and J by 6 bases, with 21 bases between. The CDR3 totals 17 residues. Per germline, CDR1 LNHNV and CDR2 YYDKDF (reference sequence). Researchers took RNA transcripts and amplified the TCR beta CDR3 regions from them. Primed by the HTBI set, a first-round RT-PCR was run on the TCR CDR3. TCRdb re-derived calls from the multiplex PCR reads in MiXCR, one entry per CDR3 protein. The table records hundreds of thousands of distinct CDR3 sequences, more than 14% of them present only once.

Sequencing used blood. The V call is TRBV15, the J call TRBJ2-3; either TRBD1 or TRBD2 may fit D (5 bases each). This clonotype was sampled from a woman in her fifties or sixties with Graves' ophthalmopathy. The chain's CDR3 is CATSRQPGPTSRDTQYF. CDR3 coding DNA: TGTGCCACCAGCAGACAACCGGGACCCACGTCCCGGGATACGCAGTATTTT.